Described below is a single T cell receptor (beta chain) sequence and its context. Original data processing: Reference gene primer amplification gave nucleated cell count estimates. The data were produced by immunoSEQ multiplex PCR, yet TCRdb's version contains in-frame clones alone and is incomplete. V and J calls and clone size are as listed in that table; D and trimming were resolved from the DNA. The data contain fewer than 25,000 clones, about 88% of them singletons. These data come from a study of blood T cell repertoires in COVID-19. At the level of the study: Italy, Spain and the United States were the sources of the convalescent and acute COVID-19 samples. The analysed material was cDNA or gDNA that came from T cells, B-cell-depleted T cells, or PBMCs.

The V and J ends lost 0 bases and 9 bases, in that order; junction bases with no gene match: 7. The CDR3 is 14 amino acids. Germline assignment: CDR1 SGHNT and CDR2 YYREEE (reference sequence). This receptor was obtained from a man between 65 and 85 years old with acute or convalescent COVID-19. Material for sequencing was peripheral blood. The chain couples TRBV5-4 to TRBJ1-2, with 8 bases fitting TRBD1. The CDR3 loop is CASSLGTGTSRYTF. CDR3 DNA: TGTGCCAGCAGCTTGGGGACAGGGACCTCTCGCTACACCTTC.